This T cell receptor beta chain came from a study of blood T cell repertoires in COVID-19. Study overall: Material from acute and convalescent COVID-19 was sourced from the United States, Italy and Spain. From T cells, B-cell-depleted T cells, or PBMCs came the material, which was cDNA or gDNA.

Authors' processing steps: Amplification with reference gene primers provided the estimates of nucleated cell counts. Repertoires were generated with immunoSEQ multiplex PCR, while TCRdb's copy carries only in-frame clones and drops some. V, J and clone size are those of that table, while D and trimming were read from the DNA. The repertoire consists of hundreds of thousands of clones, with around 91% occurring once and the leading ten covering less than 3.5%. The V gene lost 2 bases and the J gene lost 1 base, with 21 bases spanning the gap. This CDR3 region has 18 residues. Per germline, CDR1 SGHRS and CDR2 YFSETQ.

This TCR came from a woman between 18 and 29 years old who had recovered from COVID-19. The specimen was peripheral blood. The chain is built from TRBV5-1 and TRBJ1-1, with a weak D call TRBD1 (6 bases). Written as DNA, the CDR3 is TGCGCCAGCAGCTTTGGCAGGATCCCCGGGACACCGAACACTGAAGCTTTCTTT. Protein sequence: CASSFGRIPGTPNTEAFF.